What follows are 6 T cell receptor beta chains derived from one specimen sequenced in a study of T cell clones after liver transplantation. Clones were sequenced by immunoSEQ multiplex PCR, and TCRdb holds only the in-frame ones, with some missing. The sample holds tens of thousands of clones, less than 85% seen once. The source material was CD4+ T cells from blood, sampled at the 22-month timepoint. These receptors were collected from a human patient who received a liver transplant. Some of these T cells may belong to the graft donor.

V gene TRBV6-6 combines with J gene TRBJ1-5; D unresolved. The CDR3 is 15 amino acids. Germline V gives CDR1 MNHNY, CDR2 SVGAGI (reference sequence). The germline V and J ends were trimmed by 6 bases and 4 bases, with 16 bases remaining between them. The CDR3 nucleotides read TGTGCCAGCAGGGTTGGCGGCGGTATTAATCAGCCCCAGCATTTT. Encoded protein: CASRVGGGINQPQHF.

This chain connects TRBV7-2 to TRBJ1-1; no reliable D call. CDR3 length equals 13 residues. CDR1 is SGHTA, CDR2 FQGNSA, per germline. V lost 5 bases and J 1 base, leaving 8 bases between the germline ends. The CDR3: CASSREGNTEAFF. DNA for the CDR3: TGTGCCAGCAGCCGTGAGGGGAACACTGAAGCTTTCTTT.

The gene calls are TRBV6-1 and TRBJ1-1; no firm D call. The ends were cut back, 4 bases at V and 6 bases at J, with 15 bases in the middle. CDR3 length: 14 residues. The germline gives CDR1 MNHNS, CDR2 SASEGT. CDR3 amino acids: CASSGGGGLPEAFF. The CDR3 coding sequence is TGTGCCAGCAGTGGAGGAGGCGGACTCCCTGAAGCTTTCTTT.

V usage is TRBV4-3 and J usage is TRBJ2-2; the match to TRBD2 covers 8 bases. With V trimmed by 5 bases and J by 4 bases, 9 bases remained unmatched. Germline lookup yields CDR1 LGHNA and CDR2 YSLEER. CDR3 length equals 16 residues. The CDR3 spells CASSFRTSLRTGELFF. The CDR3 nucleotides are TGCGCCAGCAGCTTCCGGACTAGCCTCCGCACCGGGGAGCTGTTTTTT.

The V gene is TRBV18, the J gene TRBJ1-1; maybe TRBD1 (5 bases). The CDR3 length is 14 residues. Per germline, CDR1 KGHSH and CDR2 LQKENI. V lost 3 bases and J 5 bases, leaving 13 bases between the germline ends. The CDR3 loop is CASSPDWGMTEAFF. Here the CDR3 DNA reads TGTGCCAGCTCACCCGATTGGGGGATGACTGAAGCTTTCTTT.

This clone was found a few times. The chain couples TRBV9 to TRBJ2-7, with D possibly being TRBD2 (6 bases). The germline V and J ends were trimmed by 3 bases and 0 bases, with 10 bases remaining between them. The CDR3 runs to 14 residues. Germline loops: CDR1 SGDLS, CDR2 YYNGEE. DNA of the CDR3: TGTGCCAGCAGCGACCCGGGAGTCTCCTACGAGCAGTACTTC. Amino acids: CASSDPGVSYEQYF. Complete variable domain (other parts from reference TRBV9 and TRBJ2-7): DSGVTQTPKHLITATGQRVTLRCSPRSGDLSVYWYQQSLDQGLQFLIQYYNGEERAKGNILERFSAQQFPDLHSELNLSSLELGDSALYFCASSDPGVSYEQYFGPGTRLTVT.